This entry lists 28 T cell receptor beta chains sequenced from one sample in a study of blood T cell repertoires in COVID-19. Profiled with immunoSEQ multiplex PCR; TCRdb holds only in-frame clones, not every one. Of roughly 350,000 clones in the sample, about 90% were seen once. Sequencing was done on a sample of peripheral blood. Every receptor here comes from a woman between 70 and 85 years old with COVID-19, enrolled during active disease.

This clone showed up just a few times. V usage is TRBV6-5 and J usage is TRBJ2-7, with a possible D match to TRBD1 (6 bases). The CDR3 runs to 11 residues. CDR1 MNHEY and CDR2 SVGAGI come from the germline V gene. The V end was cut by 4 bases, the J end by 13 bases, with 14 bases between. The CDR3 sequence: CASSLGQSEYF. The CDR3 nucleotides are TGTGCCAGCAGTTTGGGACAAAGTGAATACTTC.

The gene calls are TRBV18 and TRBJ1-5; TRBD1 is a possible D gene (6 bases). CDR3 length equals 15 residues. V was pared by 4 bases and J by 1 base, with 11 bases between. Germline lookup yields CDR1 KGHSH and CDR2 LQKENI. In DNA form, the CDR3 reads TGTGCCAGCTCACGGGGGCCCCCCAGCAATCAGCCCCAGCATTTT. Translation: CASSRGPPSNQPQHF.

The chain recombines TRBV3-1 (or the pseudogene TRBV3-2) with TRBJ2-3; 10 bases are shared with TRBD2. This CDR3 has 16 amino acids. Losses at the gene ends were 0 bases for V and 1 base for J; bases not matched to a gene: 1. Germline V gives CDR1 LGHDT, CDR2 YNNKEL (reference sequence). Here the CDR3 reads CASSQDLAGGTDTQYF. The CDR3 DNA reads as TGTGCCAGCAGCCAAGATCTAGCGGGGGGCACAGATACGCAGTATTTT.

The chain is built from TRBV5-1 and TRBJ2-1, with TRBD2 identical over 10 bases. Looked up from germline, CDR1 is SGHRS and CDR2 is YFSETQ. The V segment lost 4 bases and the J segment 1 base; nucleotides outside the gene matches: 2. The CDR3 runs to 15 residues. The CDR3 loop reads CASSGLAESYNEQFF. The CDR3 region has the DNA TGCGCCAGCAGCGGACTAGCGGAGTCCTACAATGAGCAGTTCTTC.

The rearrangement uses TRBV19 and TRBJ1-3; tentative D call: TRBD1 (6 bases). CDR1 LNHDA and CDR2 SQIVND come from the germline V gene (reference sequence). The CDR3 runs 15 residues. Trimming cost V 7 bases and J 2 bases, with 15 bases left between them. The CDR3 region has the DNA TGTGCCAGTAAGTCAGGGGCAAAGGCTGGAAACACCATATATTTT. Encoded protein: CASKSGAKAGNTIYF.

V usage is TRBV12-3 or TRBV12-4 and J usage is TRBJ2-5; 8 bases map to TRBD1. The CDR3 has 13 amino acids. V trimming: 8 bases; J trimming: 4 bases; junction bases outside the gene matches: 6. The CDR3 sequence: CASGQDRGETQYF. The CDR3 nucleotides read TGTGCCAGCGGGCAAGACAGGGGAGAGACCCAGTACTTC.

This rearrangement joins TRBV7-2 to TRBJ2-5, with TRBD2 matching over 9 bases. V gave up 9 bases and J gave up 5 bases; unmatched junction bases: 13. This CDR3 region has 15 residues. Per germline, CDR1 SGHTA and CDR2 FQGNSA. Written as DNA, the CDR3 is TGTGCCAGTCGACGCGGGGGGGCCGGGGGTGAGACCCAGTACTTC. It yields the protein CASRRGGAGGETQYF. Drawing the rest from reference TRBV7-2 and TRBJ2-5, the complete variable domain is GAGVSQSPSNKVTEKGKDVELRCDPISGHTALYWYRQSLGQGLEFLIYFQGNSAPDKSGLPSDRFSAERTGGSVSTLTIQRTQQEDSAVYLCASRRGGAGGETQYFGPGTRLLVL.

The genes are TRBV5-6 and TRBJ2-5; D gene unclear. Germline V CDR1 and CDR2: SGHDT, YYEEEE. This CDR3 spans 14 amino acids. V shed 1 base and J shed 4 bases, with 11 bases lying between them. The chain's CDR3 is CASSLTVLGETQYF. CDR3 DNA: TGTGCCAGCAGCTTGACCGTACTCGGAGAGACCCAGTACTTC.

This rearrangement joins TRBV10-2 to TRBJ1-2; TRBD1 agrees at 7 bases. The germline V gene encodes CDR1 WSHSY and CDR2 SAAADI. V shed 0 bases, J shed 11 bases, and the junction held 9 bases outside the gene matches. The CDR3 runs to 14 residues. The CDR3 DNA follows: TGCGCCAGCAGTGAGTCCGGGACAGTTGGGGGTTACACCTTC. Protein: CASSESGTVGGYTF.

V gene TRBV30 combines with J gene TRBJ1-1; D gene ambiguous. The ends were cut back, 0 bases at V and 1 base at J, with 12 bases in the middle. This CDR3 spans 15 amino acids. Germline V gene sequence: CDR1 GTSNPN, CDR2 SVGIG (reference sequence). CDR3: CAWSVRGLRNTEAFF. The CDR3 coding sequence is TGTGCCTGGAGTGTACGAGGACTGCGGAACACTGAAGCTTTCTTT.

V and J are TRBV12-3 or TRBV12-4 and TRBJ1-6; no clear D gene. The V gene lost 3 bases and the J gene lost 10 bases, with 7 bases spanning the gap. The CDR3 is 12 residues long. CDR3 amino acids: CASSFSVSPLHF. CDR3 bases: TGTGCCAGCAGTTTTTCCGTGTCACCCCTCCACTTT.

The V and J genes are TRBV7-2 and TRBJ2-7; 14 nucleotides align to TRBD2. V lost 6 bases to trimming and J lost 3 bases; unmatched junction nucleotides: 4. Per the germline V gene, CDR1 is SGHTA and CDR2 is FQGNSA. The CDR3 runs to 15 residues. CDR3 nucleotide sequence: TGTGCCAGCAGTCCCGGGACTAGCGGGGGCTACGAGCAGTACTTC. Protein product: CASSPGTSGGYEQYF.

The chain recombines TRBV9 with TRBJ1-1; D gene unclear. Germline CDR1 SGDLS, CDR2 YYNGEE. The CDR3 runs to 14 residues. V lost 0 bases and J lost 2, with 8 bases in between. The CDR3: CASSVGRVNTEAFF. CDR3 coding DNA: TGTGCCAGCAGCGTAGGCCGGGTTAACACTGAAGCTTTCTTT. Supplemented by reference TRBV9 and TRBJ1-1, the full variable domain reads DSGVTQTPKHLITATGQRVTLRCSPRSGDLSVYWYQQSLDQGLQFLIQYYNGEERAKGNILERFSAQQFPDLHSELNLSSLELGDSALYFCASSVGRVNTEAFFGQGTRLTVV.

The chain is built from TRBV10-1 and TRBJ2-3, with 9 positions matching TRBD1. V trimming: 3 bases; J trimming: 0 bases; junction bases outside the gene matches: 7. This CDR3 contains 17 residues. Per germline, CDR1 WNHNN and CDR2 SYGVQD (reference sequence). CDR3 bases: TGCGCCAGCAGTGACCCTCAAGGGACAGGGAGCACAGATACGCAGTATTTT. It is translated as CASSDPQGTGSTDTQYF.

The genes are TRBV7-2 and TRBJ2-5; TRBD1 agrees at 11 bases. Germline V CDR1 and CDR2: SGHTA, FQGNSA. This CDR3 comprises 15 residues. CDR3 sequence: CVTSRTGGPQETQYF. The CDR3 nucleotides read TGTGTTACCTCAAGGACAGGGGGCCCCCAAGAGACCCAGTACTTC.

The gene calls are TRBV2 and TRBJ1-1; TRBD1 is a possible D gene (6 bases). Deletions cut 7 bases from V and 2 bases from J, with 20 bases between. The CDR3 contains 16 residues. The germline V gene encodes CDR1 SNHLY and CDR2 FYNNEI. The CDR3: CASTPPGAGVNTEAFF. The CDR3 DNA sequence: TGTGCCAGCACCCCCCCCGGGGCAGGGGTTAACACTGAAGCTTTCTTT.

This clone has a handful of counts. The rearrangement joins TRBV2 to TRBJ2-7; 9 bases are a match to TRBD2. Trimming removed 10 bases from V and 5 bases from J; junction bases left unmatched: 9. This CDR3 is built from 13 residues. Germline lookup yields CDR1 SNHLY and CDR2 FYNNEI. In nucleotides, the CDR3 is TGTGCCACAGCCGCCGGGACTAGCAACGAGCAGTACTTC. Translated, it gives CATAAGTSNEQYF.

The chain uses TRBV27 and TRBJ2-3, with 10 bases fitting TRBD2. The CDR3 loop spans 15 amino acids. Germline V lookup: CDR1 MNHEY, CDR2 SMNVEV (reference sequence). Germline trimming cut 3 bases from V and 1 base from J; bases unmatched to any gene: 1. The CDR3 nucleotides are TGTGCCAGCAGTTTTAGCGGGGGGCGCACAGATACGCAGTATTTT. This encodes CASSFSGGRTDTQYF.

As to this clone: At the DNA level, this CDR3 is encoded by other sequences in the same sample as well. The chain is built from TRBV9 and TRBJ2-7; maybe TRBD1 (5 bases). The CDR3 sequence is 13 residues long. Germline V gives CDR1 SGDLS, CDR2 YYNGEE. Trimming cost V 3 bases and J 2 bases, with 9 bases left between them. The CDR3 loop is CASSGQGAYEQYF. CDR3 sequence (DNA): TGTGCCAGCAGCGGCCAGGGTGCCTACGAGCAGTACTTC.

The chain combines TRBV4-1 with TRBJ1-1, with D perhaps matching TRBD1 (6 bases). This CDR3 has 16 amino acids. V dropped 5 bases and J dropped 1 base, with 17 bases sitting between them. CDR1 and CDR2 (germline): MGHRA, YSYEKL. CDR3 sequence reads: CASSTRGGRGNTEAFF. The DNA of the CDR3 is TGCGCCAGCAGCACTCGGGGTGGCAGGGGGAACACTGAAGCTTTCTTT.

V and J are TRBV18 and TRBJ1-1, with D tentatively TRBD1 (6 bases). Between the trimmed V and J ends, which lost 2 bases and 7 bases, there was a span of 11 bases. The CDR3 consists of 13 residues. Germline V gives CDR1 KGHSH, CDR2 LQKENI. The CDR3 region is CASSPDRTFEAFF. Written as DNA, the CDR3 is TGTGCCAGCTCACCAGACAGGACTTTTGAAGCTTTCTTT.

The chain is built from TRBV29-1 and TRBJ2-7; 7 bases are a match to TRBD1. This CDR3 is 11 amino acids long. V lost 6 bases and J lost 5; bases outside the gene matches: 4. Germline loops: CDR1 SQVTM, CDR2 ANQGSEA. The CDR3 nucleotides read TGCAGCGTGTACGACAGGGACGAGCAGTACTTC. Translation: CSVYDRDEQYF.

The J gene is TRBJ1-1, the V gene TRBV7-9, with a possible D match to TRBD1 (6 bases). Germline V CDR1 and CDR2: SEHNR, FQNEAQ (reference sequence). CDR3 size: 14 residues. With 4 bases removed from V and 1 base from J, the gap between germline ends came to 10 bases. This chain's CDR3 is CASSSGATNTEAFF. CDR3 DNA sequence: TGTGCCAGCAGCTCAGGGGCCACGAACACTGAAGCTTTCTTT.

The chain couples TRBV6-1 to TRBJ2-5; D possibly corresponds to TRBD2 (5 bases). Germline loops: CDR1 MNHNS, CDR2 SASEGT. V dropped 2 bases and J dropped 7 bases, with 14 bases sitting between them. This CDR3 region has 14 residues. CDR3 nucleotides: TGTGCCAGCAGTGAACCTGCAGATCGGGGGACCCAGTACTTC. Its translation: CASSEPADRGTQYF.

This rearrangement joins TRBV19 to TRBJ2-3, with 11 bases lining up with TRBD1. The CDR3 spans 16 residues. CDR1 is LNHDA and CDR2 is SQIVND in the germline V gene (reference sequence). Unmatched junction bases numbered 9, after V lost 5 bases and J lost 5 bases. DNA for the CDR3: TGTGCCAGTAGTCCAGAGGACAGGGGGCCCGGAGATACGCAGTATTTT. Its protein product is CASSPEDRGPGDTQYF.

The chain recombines TRBV5-1 with TRBJ2-5; D may be TRBD1 (5 bases). Trimming shortened V by 1 base and J by 5 bases, and 6 bases separated the two germline ends. CDR3 length equals 12 residues. The germline V gene encodes CDR1 SGHRS and CDR2 YFSETQ. The CDR3 coding sequence is TGCGCCAGCAGCTTGTACAGGGAGACCCAGTACTTC. This translates into CASSLYRETQYF.

The V call is TRBV10-2, the J call TRBJ1-4; perhaps TRBD1 as D (5 bases). V was pared by 6 bases and J by 5 bases, with 16 bases between. Looked up from germline, CDR1 is WSHSY and CDR2 is SAAADI. CDR3 length equals 15 residues. The CDR3, as DNA: TGCGCCAGCAGATCCCCCGGACACGGAAATGAAAAACTGTTTTTT. This codes for CASRSPGHGNEKLFF.

This chain joins TRBV5-1 and TRBJ1-3, with 12 bases fitting TRBD1. From germline, CDR1 is SGHRS and CDR2 YFSETQ. This CDR3 contains 16 residues. The J segment lost 2 bases and the V segment lost 6 bases, leaving 6 bases of the junction unmatched. The CDR3 here is CASTPGQGAAGNTIYF. The DNA of the CDR3 is TGCGCCAGCACCCCGGGACAGGGGGCAGCTGGAAACACCATATATTTT. The full variable domain, with the rest looked up from reference TRBV5-1 and TRBJ1-3, is KAGVTQTPRYLIKTRGQQVTLSCSPISGHRSVSWYQQTPGQGLQFLFEYFSETQRNKGNFPGRFSGRQFSNSRSEMNVSTLELGDSALYLCASTPGQGAAGNTIYFGEGSWLTVV.